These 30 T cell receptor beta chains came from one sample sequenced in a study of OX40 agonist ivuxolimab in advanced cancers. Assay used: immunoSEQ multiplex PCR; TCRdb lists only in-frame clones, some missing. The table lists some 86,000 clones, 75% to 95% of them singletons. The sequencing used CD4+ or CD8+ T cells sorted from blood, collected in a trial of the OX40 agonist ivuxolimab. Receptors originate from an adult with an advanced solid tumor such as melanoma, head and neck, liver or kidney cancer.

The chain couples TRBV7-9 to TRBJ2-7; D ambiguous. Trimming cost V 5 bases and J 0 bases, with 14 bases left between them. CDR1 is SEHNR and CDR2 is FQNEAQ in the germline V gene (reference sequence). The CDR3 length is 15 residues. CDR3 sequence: CASSPTDRSSYEQYF. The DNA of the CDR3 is TGTGCCAGCAGCCCTACCGACCGATCCTCCTACGAGCAGTACTTC.

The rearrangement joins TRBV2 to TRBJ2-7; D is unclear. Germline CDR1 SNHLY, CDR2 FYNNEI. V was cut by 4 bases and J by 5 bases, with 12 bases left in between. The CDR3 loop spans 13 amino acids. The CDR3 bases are TGTGCCAGCAGTGTTGTCCCAGCAAACGAGCAGTACTTC. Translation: CASSVVPANEQYF.

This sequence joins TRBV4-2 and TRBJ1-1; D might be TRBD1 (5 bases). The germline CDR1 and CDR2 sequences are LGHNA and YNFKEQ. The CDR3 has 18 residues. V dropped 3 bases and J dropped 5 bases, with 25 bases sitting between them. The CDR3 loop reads CASSHDRPGLMGGTEAFF. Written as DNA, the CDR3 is TGTGCCAGCAGCCATGACCGGCCAGGCCTTATGGGGGGGACTGAAGCTTTCTTT.

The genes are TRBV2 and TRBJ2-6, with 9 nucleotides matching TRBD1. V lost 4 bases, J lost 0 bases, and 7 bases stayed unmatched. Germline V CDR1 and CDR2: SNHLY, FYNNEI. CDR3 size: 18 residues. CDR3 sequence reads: CASSARTGANSGANVLTF. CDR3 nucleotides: TGTGCCAGCAGTGCGAGGACAGGGGCGAACTCTGGGGCCAACGTCCTGACTTTC.

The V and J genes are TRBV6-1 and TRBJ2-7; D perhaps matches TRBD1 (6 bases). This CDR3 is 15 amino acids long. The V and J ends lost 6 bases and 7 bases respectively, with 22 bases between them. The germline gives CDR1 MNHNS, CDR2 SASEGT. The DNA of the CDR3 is TGTGCCAGCAGAAAGCAGGGGCAGCTGGGGAGAGAGCAGTACTTC. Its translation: CASRKQGQLGREQYF.

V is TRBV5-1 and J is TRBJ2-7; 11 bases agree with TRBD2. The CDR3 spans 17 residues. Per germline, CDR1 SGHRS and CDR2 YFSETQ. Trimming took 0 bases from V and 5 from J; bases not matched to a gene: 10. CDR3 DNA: TGCGCCAGCAGCTTGGAGGTAGCGGGAGGGCCTTTCGACGAGCAGTACTTC. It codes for CASSLEVAGGPFDEQYF.

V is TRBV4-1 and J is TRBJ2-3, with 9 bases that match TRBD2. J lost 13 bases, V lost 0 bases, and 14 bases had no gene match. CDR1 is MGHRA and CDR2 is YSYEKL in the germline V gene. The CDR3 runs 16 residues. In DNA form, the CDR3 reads TGCGCCAGCAGCCAAGATCTAACGGGACTGGCGGGGGGGGAGTATTTT. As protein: CASSQDLTGLAGGEYF.

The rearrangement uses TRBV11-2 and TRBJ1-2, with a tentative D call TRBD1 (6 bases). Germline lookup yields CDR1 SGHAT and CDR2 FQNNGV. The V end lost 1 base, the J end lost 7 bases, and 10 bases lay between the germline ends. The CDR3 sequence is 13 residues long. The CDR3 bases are TGTGCCAGCAGCTTAGGGGGGGCCTCTGGCTACACCTTC. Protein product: CASSLGGASGYTF.

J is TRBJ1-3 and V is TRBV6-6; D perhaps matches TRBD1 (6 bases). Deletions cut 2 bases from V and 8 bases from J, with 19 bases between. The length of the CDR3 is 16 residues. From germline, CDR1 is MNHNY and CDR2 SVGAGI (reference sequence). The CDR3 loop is CASSYVPGTSGDTIYF. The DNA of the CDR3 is TGTGCCAGCAGTTACGTACCCGGGACATCCGGTGACACCATATATTTT.

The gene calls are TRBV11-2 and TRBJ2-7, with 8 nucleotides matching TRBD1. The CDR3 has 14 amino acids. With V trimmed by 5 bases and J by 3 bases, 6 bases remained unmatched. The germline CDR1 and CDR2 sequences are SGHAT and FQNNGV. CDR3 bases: TGTGCCAGCAGCCTACAGGGGGTGGACTACGAGCAGTACTTC. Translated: CASSLQGVDYEQYF.

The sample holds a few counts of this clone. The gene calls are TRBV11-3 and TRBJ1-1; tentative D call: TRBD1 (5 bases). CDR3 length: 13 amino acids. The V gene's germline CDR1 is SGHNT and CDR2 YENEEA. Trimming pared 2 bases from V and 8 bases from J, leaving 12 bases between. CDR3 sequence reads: CASSLIRGEEAFF. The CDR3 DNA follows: TGTGCCAGCAGCTTAATTCGAGGGGAAGAAGCTTTCTTT.

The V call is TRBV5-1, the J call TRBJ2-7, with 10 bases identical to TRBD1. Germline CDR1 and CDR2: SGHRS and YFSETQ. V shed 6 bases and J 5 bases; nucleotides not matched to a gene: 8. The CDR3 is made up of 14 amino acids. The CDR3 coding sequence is TGCGCCAGCAAACCACGAGGGACAGGGGACGAGCAGTACTTC. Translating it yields CASKPRGTGDEQYF.

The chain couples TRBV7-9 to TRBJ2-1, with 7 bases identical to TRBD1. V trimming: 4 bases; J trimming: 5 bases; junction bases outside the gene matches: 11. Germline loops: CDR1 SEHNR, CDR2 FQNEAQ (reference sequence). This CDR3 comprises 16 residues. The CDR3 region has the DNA TGTGCCAGCAGCTCTCTCGACAGGGTAGTTCACAATGAGCAGTTCTTC. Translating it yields CASSSLDRVVHNEQFF.

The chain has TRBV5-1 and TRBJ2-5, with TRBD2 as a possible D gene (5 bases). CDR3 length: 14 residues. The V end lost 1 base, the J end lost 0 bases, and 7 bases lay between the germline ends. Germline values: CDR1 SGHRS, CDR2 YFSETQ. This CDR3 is CASSLNGDQETQYF. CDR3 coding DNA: TGCGCCAGCAGCTTGAACGGGGACCAAGAGACCCAGTACTTC.

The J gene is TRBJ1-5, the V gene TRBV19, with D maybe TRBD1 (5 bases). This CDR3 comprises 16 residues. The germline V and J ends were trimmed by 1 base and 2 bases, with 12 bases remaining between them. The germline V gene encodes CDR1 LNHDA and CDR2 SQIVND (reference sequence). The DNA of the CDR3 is TGTGCCAGTAGTATAGTTCGGAGGGGTGGCAATCAGCCCCAGCATTTT. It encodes CASSIVRRGGNQPQHF.

The CDR3 spells CASSVAGTGVSDEQYF. DNA for the CDR3: TGTGCCAGTAGTGTCGCCGGGACAGGGGTCTCTGACGAGCAGTACTTC. V is TRBV19 and J is TRBJ2-7; TRBD1 matches at 10 bases. The V segment lost 5 bases and the J segment 5 bases; nucleotides outside the gene matches: 12. CDR1 is LNHDA, CDR2 SQIVND, per germline (reference sequence). The CDR3 consists of 16 residues.

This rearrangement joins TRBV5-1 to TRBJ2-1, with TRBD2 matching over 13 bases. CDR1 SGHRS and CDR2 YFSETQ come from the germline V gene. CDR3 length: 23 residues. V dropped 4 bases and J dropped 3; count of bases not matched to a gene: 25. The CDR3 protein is CASSLIQGQGRDGTSGDYNEQFF. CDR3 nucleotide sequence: TGCGCCAGCAGCCTCATACAGGGTCAAGGCCGCGACGGGACTAGCGGGGACTACAATGAGCAGTTCTTC.

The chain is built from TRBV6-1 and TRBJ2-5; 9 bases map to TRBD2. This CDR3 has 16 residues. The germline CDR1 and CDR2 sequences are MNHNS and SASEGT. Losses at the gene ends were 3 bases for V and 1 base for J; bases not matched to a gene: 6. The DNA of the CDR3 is TGTGCCAGCAGTGAGCACGGGACTAGCACCCAAGAGACCCAGTACTTC. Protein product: CASSEHGTSTQETQYF.

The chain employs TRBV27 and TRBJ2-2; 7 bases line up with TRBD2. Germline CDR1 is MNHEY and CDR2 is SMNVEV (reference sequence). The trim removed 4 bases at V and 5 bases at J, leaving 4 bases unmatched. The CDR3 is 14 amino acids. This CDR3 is CASSSAGVTGELFF. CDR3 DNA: TGTGCCAGCAGTTCCGCGGGAGTAACCGGGGAGCTGTTTTTT.

The CDR3 here is CASSQGAYQPQHF. DNA for the CDR3: TGTGCCAGCAGCCAGGGGGCGTATCAGCCCCAGCATTTT. This chain connects TRBV11-3 to TRBJ1-5; 8 positions match TRBD1. The V gene's germline CDR1 is SGHNT and CDR2 YENEEA. V shed 5 bases and J 5 bases; nucleotides not matched to a gene: 2. This CDR3 contains 13 residues. Filled out from reference TRBV11-3 and TRBJ1-5, the complete variable domain reads EAGVVQSPRYKIIEKKQPVAFWCNPISGHNTLYWYLQNLGQGPELLIRYENEEAVDDSQLPKDRFSAERLKGVDSTLKIQPAELGDSAVYLCASSQGAYQPQHFGDGTRLSIL.

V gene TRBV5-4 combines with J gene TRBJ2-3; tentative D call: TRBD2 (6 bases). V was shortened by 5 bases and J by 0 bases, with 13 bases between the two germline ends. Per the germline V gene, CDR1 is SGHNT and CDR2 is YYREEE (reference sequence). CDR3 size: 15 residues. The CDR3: CASRKSGQSTDTQYF. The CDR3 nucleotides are TGTGCCAGCAGAAAAAGCGGGCAGAGCACAGATACGCAGTATTTT. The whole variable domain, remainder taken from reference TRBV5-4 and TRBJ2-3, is ETGVTQSPTHLIKTRGQQVTLRCSSQSGHNTVSWYQQALGQGPQFIFQYYREEENGRGNFPPRFSGLQFPNYSSELNVNALELDDSALYLCASRKSGQSTDTQYFGPGTRLTVL.

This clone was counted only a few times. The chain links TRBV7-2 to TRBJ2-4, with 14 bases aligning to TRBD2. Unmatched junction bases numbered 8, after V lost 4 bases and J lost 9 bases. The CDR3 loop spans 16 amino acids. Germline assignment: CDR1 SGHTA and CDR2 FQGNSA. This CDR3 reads CASSSTSGRANSIQYF. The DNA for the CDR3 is TGTGCCAGCAGCTCGACTAGCGGGAGGGCCAACAGCATTCAGTACTTC.

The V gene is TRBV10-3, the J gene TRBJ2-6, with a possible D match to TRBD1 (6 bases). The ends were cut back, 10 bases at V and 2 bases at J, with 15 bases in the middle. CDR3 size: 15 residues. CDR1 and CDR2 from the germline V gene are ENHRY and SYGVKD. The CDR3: CARHRVGTGANVLTF. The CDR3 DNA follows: TGTGCCAGGCACAGGGTTGGAACTGGGGCCAACGTCCTGACTTTC.

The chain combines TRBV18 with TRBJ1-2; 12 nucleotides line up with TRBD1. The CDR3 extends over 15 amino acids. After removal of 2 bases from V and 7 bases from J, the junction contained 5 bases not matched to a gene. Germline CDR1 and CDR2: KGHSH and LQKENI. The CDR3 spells CASSPIPGQGAGYTF. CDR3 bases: TGTGCCAGCTCACCAATTCCGGGACAGGGGGCTGGCTACACCTTC.

The CDR3 is CAWSSNGQGPNQPQHF. The CDR3 nucleotides read TGTGCCTGGAGTTCCAACGGACAGGGGCCGAATCAGCCCCAGCATTTT. The genes are TRBV30 and TRBJ1-5; 9 nucleotides match TRBD1. Germline V gene sequence: CDR1 GTSNPN, CDR2 SVGIG (reference sequence). Trimming at V came to 2 bases and at J to 4 bases, leaving 9 bases not matched to a gene. The CDR3 runs 16 residues. Based on the CDR3 plus reference TRBV30 and TRBJ1-5, the full variable domain is SQTIHQWPATLVQPVGSPLSLECTVEGTSNPNLYWYRQAAGRGLQLLFYSVGIGQISSEVPQNLSASRPQDRQFILSSKKLLLSDSGFYLCAWSSNGQGPNQPQHFGDGTRLSIL.

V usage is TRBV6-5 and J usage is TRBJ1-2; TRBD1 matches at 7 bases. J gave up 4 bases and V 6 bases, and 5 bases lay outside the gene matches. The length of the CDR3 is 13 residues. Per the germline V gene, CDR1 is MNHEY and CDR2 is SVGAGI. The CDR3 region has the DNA TGTGCCAGCAGGCAACAGGGGAGCTATGGCTACACCTTC. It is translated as CASRQQGSYGYTF.

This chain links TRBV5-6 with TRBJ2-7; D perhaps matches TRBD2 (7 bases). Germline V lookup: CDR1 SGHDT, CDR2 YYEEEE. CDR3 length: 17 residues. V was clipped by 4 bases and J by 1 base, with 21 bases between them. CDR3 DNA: TGTGCCAGCAGCCCGAGGGGGGGATCGCGAAAGTCCTACGAGCAGTACTTC. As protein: CASSPRGGSRKSYEQYF.

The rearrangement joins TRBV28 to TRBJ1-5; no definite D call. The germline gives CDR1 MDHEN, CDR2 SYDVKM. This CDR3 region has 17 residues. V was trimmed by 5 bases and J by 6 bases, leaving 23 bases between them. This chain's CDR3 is CASSGEHTGDLGQPQHF. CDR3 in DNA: TGTGCCAGCAGTGGAGAGCATACGGGAGATCTTGGTCAGCCCCAGCATTTT.

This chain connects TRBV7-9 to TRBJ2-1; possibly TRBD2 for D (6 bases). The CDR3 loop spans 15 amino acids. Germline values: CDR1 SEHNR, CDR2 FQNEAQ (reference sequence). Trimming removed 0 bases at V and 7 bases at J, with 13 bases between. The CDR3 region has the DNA TGTGCCAGCAGCTTAGCGGGGGGAGTAGGAAATGAGCAGTTCTTC. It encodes CASSLAGGVGNEQFF.

For the CDR3, the DNA is TGTGCCAGCAGCTTAGGGGCAGGGGCGAGTTATCAGCCCCAGCATTTT. As protein: CASSLGAGASYQPQHF. This chain joins TRBV7-2 and TRBJ1-5, with D possibly matching TRBD1 (6 bases). V lost 1 base to trimming and J lost 5 bases, with 15 bases between them. This CDR3 contains 16 residues. The V gene's germline CDR1 is SGHTA and CDR2 FQGNSA.